This record looks at one T cell receptor beta chain sequence and its context. The sample is drawn from a study of blood T cell repertoires in COVID-19. V shed 4 bases and J shed 7 bases, with 17 bases lying between them. The CDR3 covers 14 residues. Looked up from germline, CDR1 is SGHNT and CDR2 is YYREEE (reference sequence). Here immunoSEQ multiplex PCR was the method, and the copy in TCRdb shows in-frame clones only, minus some. The sample has about 320,000 clones; roughly 90% are singletons. Sequencing input: PBMCs or T cells enriched from blood (not recorded which). The source is a woman between 25 and 40 years old who had been exposed to COVID-19. The chain couples TRBV5-4 to TRBJ1-2; possibly TRBD1 for D (5 bases). CDR3 bases: TGTGCCAGCAGCCAACGGGGGTCGGCATTTGGCTACACCTTC. This translates into CASSQRGSAFGYTF.